The next 19 T cell receptor beta chains were all read from a single sample in a study of blood T cell repertoires in COVID-19. Measured with immunoSEQ multiplex PCR; TCRdb has only the in-frame clones, and not every one. The table records 90,000 to 150,000 clones, roughly 85% of them present only once. The specimen was peripheral blood. Every receptor here comes from a man of 80 years or more with acute or convalescent COVID-19.

The rearrangement links TRBV7-8 to TRBJ2-7; D possibly corresponds to TRBD2 (5 bases). Per the germline V gene, CDR1 is SGHVS and CDR2 is FQNEAQ. The CDR3 contains 14 residues. Between the trimmed V and J ends, which lost 0 bases and 3 bases, there was a span of 9 bases. The CDR3 DNA reads as TGTGCCAGCAGCTTAGCGGGAGCGTTCTACGAGCAGTACTTC. This gives the protein CASSLAGAFYEQYF.

This clone was observed a few times. V gene TRBV28 combines with J gene TRBJ1-3; 8 nucleotides line up with TRBD1. V was pared by 6 bases and J by 0 bases, with 1 base of the junction left unmatched. This CDR3 is 14 amino acids long. Looked up from germline, CDR1 is MDHEN and CDR2 is SYDVKM. The CDR3 DNA reads TGTGCCAGCAGGGGGACAGGCTCTGGAAACACCATATATTTT. Encoded protein: CASRGTGSGNTIYF. Using reference TRBV28 and TRBJ1-3 for the parts outside the CDR3, the full variable domain is DVKVTQSSRYLVKRTGEKVFLECVQDMDHENMFWYRQDPGLGLRLIYFSYDVKMKEKGDIPEGYSVSREKKERFSLILESASTNQTSMYLCASRGTGSGNTIYFGEGSWLTVV.

The chain couples TRBV18 to TRBJ1-1; 7 bases map to TRBD1. Per the germline V gene, CDR1 is KGHSH and CDR2 is LQKENI. The V gene end was trimmed by 0 bases and the J gene end by 5 bases; junction bases not matched to a gene: 6. The CDR3 totals 15 residues. The CDR3 DNA reads as TGTGCCAGCTCACCACCTAGGGGGCTCGGTACTGAAGCTTTCTTT. Amino acid sequence: CASSPPRGLGTEAFF.

As regards this clone: This specimen includes other DNA sequences encoding the same CDR3. The rearrangement joins TRBV6-5 to TRBJ2-7; D unclear. CDR1 MNHEY and CDR2 SVGAGI come from the germline V gene. The CDR3 consists of 15 residues. V gave up 4 bases and J gave up 3 bases, with 16 bases separating them. CDR3 nucleotide sequence: TGTGCCAGCAGTTGGCGCGGTGGCAGCTACTACGAGCAGTACTTC. This codes for CASSWRGGSYYEQYF.

The sample holds a few counts of this clone. The genes are TRBV6-6 and TRBJ1-1; D is undetermined. The CDR3 runs 14 residues. CDR1 and CDR2 from the germline V gene are MNHNY and SVGAGI (reference sequence). V was pared by 0 bases and J by 2 bases, with 7 bases between. CDR3 sequence reads: CASSYSESNTEAFF. CDR3 nucleotide sequence: TGTGCCAGCAGTTACTCGGAGAGTAACACTGAAGCTTTCTTT.

V gene TRBV7-9 combines with J gene TRBJ2-5; 11 bases fit TRBD2. Germline V gene data show CDR1 as SEHNR and CDR2 as FQNEAQ (reference sequence). Losses at the gene ends were 4 bases for V and 4 bases for J; bases not matched to a gene: 2. The CDR3 is 14 amino acids. This CDR3 is CASSSGLAGETQYF. CDR3 nucleotide sequence: TGTGCCAGCAGCTCCGGACTAGCGGGAGAGACCCAGTACTTC.

The chain is built from TRBV18 and TRBJ2-6; D might be TRBD1 (7 bases). The CDR3 is 19 residues long. Looked up from germline, CDR1 is KGHSH and CDR2 is LQKENI. Trimming pared 3 bases from V and 1 base from J, leaving 19 bases between. CDR3 sequence (DNA): TGTGCCAGCTCACCGAGACAGGGAGGTTTGGGGTCTGGGGCCAACGTCCTGACTTTC. Translation gives CASSPRQGGLGSGANVLTF.

This chain connects TRBV3-1 (or the pseudogene TRBV3-2) to TRBJ2-3, with TRBD1 matching over 12 bases. J was trimmed by 3 bases and V by 5 bases; bases with no gene match: 6. CDR1 and CDR2 from the germline V gene are LGHDT and YNNKEL (reference sequence). CDR3 length: 16 amino acids. The CDR3: CASSSRDRGLTDTQYF. The DNA for the CDR3 is TGTGCCAGCAGCTCCCGGGACAGGGGGCTGACAGATACGCAGTATTTT.

A few counts support this clone. The chain couples TRBV5-1 to TRBJ1-6, with D tentatively TRBD1 (6 bases). V gave up 2 bases and J gave up 8 bases, with 11 bases separating them. CDR1 and CDR2 from the germline V gene are SGHRS and YFSETQ. The CDR3 runs 14 residues. CDR3 amino acids: CASSFQGIDSPLHF. CDR3 DNA: TGCGCCAGCAGCTTCCAGGGGATTGATTCACCCCTCCACTTT. Supplemented by reference TRBV5-1 and TRBJ1-6, the full variable domain reads KAGVTQTPRYLIKTRGQQVTLSCSPISGHRSVSWYQQTPGQGLQFLFEYFSETQRNKGNFPGRFSGRQFSNSRSEMNVSTLELGDSALYLCASSFQGIDSPLHFGNGTRLTVT.

The table lists this clone with a count of one. This chain connects TRBV6-6 to TRBJ2-7; TRBD1 agrees at 7 bases. Germline trimming cut 4 bases from V and 0 bases from J; bases unmatched to any gene: 6. The CDR3 runs 15 residues. The germline CDR1 and CDR2 sequences are MNHNY and SVGAGI (reference sequence). The DNA of the CDR3 is TGTGCCAGCAGTTGGGGACAGCTATTCTCCTACGAGCAGTACTTC. Amino acid sequence: CASSWGQLFSYEQYF.

The chain recombines TRBV27 with TRBJ1-1; perhaps TRBD1 as D (5 bases). The V and J ends lost 6 bases and 0 bases respectively, with 11 bases between them. The CDR3 spans 14 residues. Germline assignment: CDR1 MNHEY and CDR2 SMNVEV (reference sequence). CDR3 sequence: CASSMGGMNTEAFF. DNA of the CDR3: TGTGCCAGCAGCATGGGGGGTATGAACACTGAAGCTTTCTTT.

The V and J genes are TRBV7-9 and TRBJ2-7; the match to TRBD1 covers 9 bases. The CDR3 covers 13 residues. Germline lookup yields CDR1 SEHNR and CDR2 FQNEAQ (reference sequence). The V and J ends lost 5 bases and 6 bases, in that order; junction bases with no gene match: 5. CDR3 sequence: CASSDRTGAEQYF. The CDR3 DNA reads as TGTGCCAGCAGCGACAGGACAGGGGCCGAGCAGTACTTC.

The chain is built from TRBV25-1 and TRBJ2-1; no definite D call. Trimming shortened V by 2 bases and J by 4 bases, and 6 bases separated the two germline ends. The CDR3 loop spans 13 amino acids. Germline lookup yields CDR1 MGHDK and CDR2 SYGVNS. The chain's CDR3 is CASSEVVYNEQFF. The DNA of the CDR3 is TGTGCCAGCAGTGAAGTAGTTTACAATGAGCAGTTCTTC.

The chain employs TRBV2 and TRBJ1-1; TRBD1 might be the D (5 bases). V lost 4 bases to trimming and J lost 12 bases, with 15 bases between them. The CDR3 is made up of 12 amino acids. CDR1 and CDR2 from the germline V gene are SNHLY and FYNNEI. This CDR3 reads CASSVEKGDTFF. The CDR3, as DNA: TGTGCCAGCAGTGTAGAAAAAGGGGATACTTTCTTT.

The genes are TRBV4-1 and TRBJ2-5, with D possibly matching TRBD2 (7 bases). The ends were cut back, 0 bases at V and 4 bases at J, with 15 bases in the middle. Germline V gene sequence: CDR1 MGHRA, CDR2 YSYEKL. CDR3 length equals 16 residues. CDR3 sequence: CASSQDGGGGPETQYF. The CDR3 nucleotides are TGCGCCAGCAGCCAAGATGGGGGCGGGGGCCCAGAGACCCAGTACTTC.

This clone was seen many times. Other DNA sequences from this sample encode an identical CDR3 as well. The chain uses TRBV19 and TRBJ1-5, with 7 bases fitting TRBD1. CDR1 is LNHDA and CDR2 is SQIVND in the germline V gene (reference sequence). V trimming: 7 bases; J trimming: 2 bases; junction bases outside the gene matches: 5. The CDR3 spans 14 residues. The chain's CDR3 is CASTLTGGNQPQHF. The DNA of the CDR3 is TGTGCCAGTACCCTCACAGGGGGCAATCAGCCCCAGCATTTT. The full variable domain, rest sourced from reference TRBV19 and TRBJ1-5, is DGGITQSPKYLFRKEGQNVTLSCEQNLNHDAMYWYRQDPGQGLRLIYYSQIVNDFQKGDIAEGYSVSREKKESFPLTVTSAQKNPTAFYLCASTLTGGNQPQHFGDGTRLSIL.

The rearrangement joins TRBV9 to TRBJ1-1; the match to TRBD1 covers 8 bases. The CDR3 totals 15 residues. The V and J ends lost 4 bases and 2 bases, in that order; junction bases with no gene match: 7. Germline CDR1 reads SGDLS; CDR2 reads YYNGEE. The CDR3, as DNA: TGTGCCAGCAGCCCACTGACAGGGGCCAACACTGAAGCTTTCTTT. This gives the protein CASSPLTGANTEAFF.

This clone has a handful of counts. The rearrangement links TRBV7-7 to TRBJ2-2; D possibly corresponds to TRBD2 (6 bases). The CDR3 runs 16 residues. Trimming stripped 4 bases from V and 0 bases from J, with 12 bases between. Germline CDR1 is SSHAT and CDR2 is FNYEAQ (reference sequence). The CDR3 nucleotides are TGTGCCAGCAGCTCGATGGGGGGACCGAACACCGGGGAGCTGTTTTTT. It is translated as CASSSMGGPNTGELFF. Full variable domain (outside the CDR3, taken from reference TRBV7-7 and TRBJ2-2): GAGVSQSPRYKVTKRGQDVTLRCDPISSHATLYWYQQALGQGPEFLTYFNYEAQPDKSGLPSDRFSAERPEGSISTLTIQRTEQRDSAMYRCASSSMGGPNTGELFFGEGSRLTVL.

The chain joins TRBV12-5 to TRBJ1-1, with D perhaps TRBD1 (6 bases). The germline V gene has CDR1 LGHNT and CDR2 FRNRAP. This CDR3 spans 14 amino acids. Trimming took 3 bases from V and 4 from J, leaving 12 bases between them. The CDR3 loop reads CASGLRTDFTEAFF. CDR3 in DNA: TGTGCTAGTGGTTTAAGGACAGATTTCACTGAAGCTTTCTTT.